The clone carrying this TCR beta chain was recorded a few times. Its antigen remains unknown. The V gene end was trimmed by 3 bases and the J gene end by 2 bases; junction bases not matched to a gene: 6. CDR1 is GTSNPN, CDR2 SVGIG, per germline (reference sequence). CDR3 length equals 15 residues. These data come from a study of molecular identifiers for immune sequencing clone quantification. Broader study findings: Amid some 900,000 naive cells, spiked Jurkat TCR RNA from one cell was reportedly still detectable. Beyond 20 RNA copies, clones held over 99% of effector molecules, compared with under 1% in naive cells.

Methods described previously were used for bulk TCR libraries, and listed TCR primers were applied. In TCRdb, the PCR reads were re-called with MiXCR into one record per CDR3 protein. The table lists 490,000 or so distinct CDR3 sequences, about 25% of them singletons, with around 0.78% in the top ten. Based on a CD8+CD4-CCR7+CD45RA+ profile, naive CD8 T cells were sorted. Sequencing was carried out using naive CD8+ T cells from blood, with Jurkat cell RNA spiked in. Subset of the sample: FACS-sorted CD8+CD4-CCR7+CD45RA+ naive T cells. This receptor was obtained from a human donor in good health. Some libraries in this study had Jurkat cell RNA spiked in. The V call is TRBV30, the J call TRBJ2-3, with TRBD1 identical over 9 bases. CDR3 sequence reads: CAWREGQGATDTQYF. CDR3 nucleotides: TGTGCCTGGAGGGAGGGACAGGGAGCCACAGATACGCAGTATTTT.